Each of the 28 T cell receptor beta chains below was sequenced from the same sample in a study of T cell changes during pregnancy in multiple sclerosis. This table comes from immunoSEQ multiplex PCR, and its TCRdb copy is limited to in-frame clones, with some not included. Of about 44,000 clones listed, around 90% were seen once; the top ten hold more than 0.6%. The sequences come from CD4+ T cells from peripheral blood mononuclear cells, collected in the first trimester of pregnancy. The receptors here all came from a female donor with multiple sclerosis, enrolled in a pregnancy study.

The rearrangement links TRBV5-1 to TRBJ2-5; 7 nucleotides agree with TRBD2. This CDR3 is 15 amino acids long. CDR1 is SGHRS and CDR2 is YFSETQ in the germline V gene. V was pared by 4 bases and J by 5 bases, with 11 bases of the junction left unmatched. This CDR3 is CASSQPSGSYETQYF. CDR3 DNA: TGCGCCAGCAGCCAACCTAGCGGCTCTTACGAGACCCAGTACTTC.

The chain links TRBV5-8 to TRBJ1-2; D might be TRBD1 (5 bases). CDR3 size: 15 residues. In germline, CDR1 is SGHTS, CDR2 YDEGEE. The V gene lost 4 bases and the J gene lost 5 bases, with 18 bases spanning the gap. CDR3 residues: CASSPQWTPGYGYTF. The CDR3 DNA reads as TGTGCCAGCAGCCCCCAATGGACACCCGGATATGGCTACACCTTC. Full variable domain (remainder filled in from reference TRBV5-8 and TRBJ1-2): EAGVTQSPTHLIKTRGQQATLRCSPISGHTSVYWYQQALGLGLQFLLWYDEGEERNRGNFPPRFSGRQFPNYSSELNVNALELEDSALYLCASSPQWTPGYGYTFGSGTRLTVV.

The chain combines TRBV27 with TRBJ2-1; tentatively, D is TRBD1 (6 bases). CDR3 length: 13 amino acids. CDR1 is MNHEY and CDR2 is SMNVEV in the germline V gene (reference sequence). CDR3: CAALKRGSNEQFF. CDR3 sequence (DNA): TGTGCAGCACTTAAGAGGGGGTCTAATGAGCAGTTCTTC.

The J gene is TRBJ1-4, the V gene TRBV10-1; D might be TRBD1 (6 bases). CDR1 and CDR2 (germline): WNHNN, SYGVQD (reference sequence). The V gene lost 2 bases and the J gene lost 3 bases, with 16 bases spanning the gap. The CDR3 covers 17 residues. The CDR3 nucleotides are TGCGCCAGCAGTGAGGTGGGTAAGGGGGTCTCTAATGAAAAACTGTTTTTT. This sequence encodes CASSEVGKGVSNEKLFF.

The chain joins TRBV19 to TRBJ2-1; D possibly corresponds to TRBD2 (9 bases). Trimming shortened V by 4 bases and J by 4 bases, and 26 bases separated the two germline ends. The CDR3 extends over 19 amino acids. Germline V gene data show CDR1 as LNHDA and CDR2 as SQIVND (reference sequence). In DNA, the CDR3 is TGTGCCAGTAGTACCAGGGGGCAGGTTAGCGGGGGCCTATACAATGAGCAGTTCTTC. Translating gives CASSTRGQVSGGLYNEQFF. Full variable domain (remainder filled in from reference TRBV19 and TRBJ2-1): DGGITQSPKYLFRKEGQNVTLSCEQNLNHDAMYWYRQDPGQGLRLIYYSQIVNDFQKGDIAEGYSVSREKKESFPLTVTSAQKNPTAFYLCASSTRGQVSGGLYNEQFFGPGTRLTVL.

The J gene is TRBJ2-1, the V gene TRBV5-1; 8 nucleotides match TRBD2. The J segment lost 4 bases and the V segment lost 4 bases, leaving 7 bases of the junction unmatched. Germline V gene data show CDR1 as SGHRS and CDR2 as YFSETQ. The CDR3 contains 15 residues. The chain's CDR3 is CASSPAGEGYNEQFF. The DNA for the CDR3 is TGCGCCAGCAGCCCAGCGGGAGAGGGGTACAATGAGCAGTTCTTC.

The chain uses TRBV19 and TRBJ1-3; perhaps TRBD1 as D (6 bases). The CDR3 runs 12 residues. Germline V gene sequence: CDR1 LNHDA, CDR2 SQIVND (reference sequence). Trimming pared 7 bases from V and 3 bases from J, leaving 7 bases between. In nucleotides, the CDR3 is TGTGCCAGTACAGGGGTTGGAAACACCATATATTTT. Its translation is CASTGVGNTIYF.

This sequence joins TRBV6-1 and TRBJ2-3; 11 nucleotides align to TRBD1. Germline V gene sequence: CDR1 MNHNS, CDR2 SASEGT. The length of the CDR3 is 15 residues. The V segment lost 7 bases and the J segment 5 bases; nucleotides outside the gene matches: 8. As DNA, the CDR3 is TGTGCCAGCATTTTAGGACAGGGGGCTGTAGATACGCAGTATTTT. Its translation: CASILGQGAVDTQYF.

J is TRBJ2-7 and V is TRBV18, with a possible D match to TRBD1 (6 bases). V lost 4 bases and J 3 bases, leaving 16 bases between the germline ends. Germline V gives CDR1 KGHSH, CDR2 LQKENI. The CDR3 contains 15 residues. The CDR3 coding sequence is TGTGCCAGCTCACGGGGTACCGGGACAAGCTACGAGCAGTACTTC. Protein sequence: CASSRGTGTSYEQYF.

The chain couples TRBV6-1 to TRBJ2-1; 8 nucleotides line up with TRBD2. The CDR3 covers 15 residues. V lost 8 bases, J lost 5 bases, and 11 bases stayed unmatched. Per germline, CDR1 MNHNS and CDR2 SASEGT. CDR3 coding DNA: TGTGCCAGCGCGAATATAGCGGGATTAAACAATGAGCAGTTCTTC. It translates to CASANIAGLNNEQFF.

This chain uses TRBV11-3 with TRBJ2-2; D might be TRBD1 (5 bases). Germline CDR1 SGHNT, CDR2 YENEEA. The CDR3 totals 13 residues. V lost 6 bases, J lost 6 bases, and 11 bases lay in between. The CDR3 DNA sequence: TGTGCCAGCAGTCAAGGGGTTCCCGGGGAGCTGTTTTTT. Its protein is CASSQGVPGELFF.

DNA for the CDR3: TGTGCCTGGAGTCCAACACAGGGTGAGCAGTTCTTC. It translates to CAWSPTQGEQFF. This sequence joins TRBV30 and TRBJ2-1, with a weak D call TRBD1 (6 bases). The germline CDR1 and CDR2 sequences are GTSNPN and SVGIG (reference sequence). CDR3 size: 12 residues. Trimming pared 2 bases from V and 9 bases from J, leaving 11 bases between.

The chain couples TRBV6-1 to TRBJ1-2; no definite D call. Looked up from germline, CDR1 is MNHNS and CDR2 is SASEGT. V shed 6 bases and J shed 3 bases, with 14 bases lying between them. The CDR3 length is 14 residues. The CDR3 region has the DNA TGTGCCAGCAGCCTAGCAGGTAACGACTATGGCTACACCTTC. It codes for CASSLAGNDYGYTF.

This chain joins TRBV5-4 and TRBJ2-3, with 14 nucleotides matching TRBD2. The V segment lost 4 bases and the J segment 5 bases; nucleotides outside the gene matches: 9. This CDR3 spans 17 amino acids. CDR1 is SGHNT, CDR2 YYREEE, per germline (reference sequence). CDR3 DNA sequence: TGTGCCAGCAGCGGAAGCGGACTAGCGGGAGGCCAAGATACGCAGTATTTT. Its protein product is CASSGSGLAGGQDTQYF.

The chain links TRBV9 to TRBJ1-1; TRBD1 aligns across 12 bases. The CDR3 loop spans 17 amino acids. The ends lost 0 bases at V and 8 bases at J; junction bases unmatched: 11. The germline V gene encodes CDR1 SGDLS and CDR2 YYNGEE. The CDR3 DNA is TGTGCCAGCAGCGTAGCCCCTTTGGGACAGGGGGCCTTCGAAGCTTTCTTT. Residues: CASSVAPLGQGAFEAFF.

The gene calls are TRBV5-4 and TRBJ1-2; D may be TRBD1 (6 bases). This CDR3 has 13 amino acids. Trimming stripped 4 bases from V and 3 bases from J, with 10 bases between. The V gene's germline CDR1 is SGHNT and CDR2 YYREEE (reference sequence). CDR3 sequence: CASSLGGHYGYTF. As DNA, the CDR3 is TGTGCCAGCAGCCTAGGGGGACACTATGGCTACACCTTC.

The chain has TRBV7-9 and TRBJ1-4; the match to TRBD1 covers 9 bases. Germline V gene sequence: CDR1 SEHNR, CDR2 FQNEAQ (reference sequence). The V gene end was trimmed by 4 bases and the J gene end by 5 bases; junction bases not matched to a gene: 5. CDR3 length: 15 amino acids. The CDR3 bases are TGTGCCAGCAGCTCCGGGGACAGGGTAAATGAAAAACTGTTTTTT. Its translation: CASSSGDRVNEKLFF.

V is TRBV4-1 and J is TRBJ2-7, with 10 nucleotides matching TRBD1. The junction had 9 bases not matched to a gene; V was cut back by 4 bases and J by 0 bases. Germline V gene sequence: CDR1 MGHRA, CDR2 YSYEKL. The CDR3 sequence is 17 residues long. The chain's CDR3 is CASSRIDRGRVSYEQYF. The CDR3 DNA follows: TGCGCCAGCAGCCGGATCGACAGGGGGCGCGTCTCCTACGAGCAGTACTTC.

The chain couples TRBV28 to TRBJ1-2; D not resolved. V dropped 6 bases and J dropped 4 bases, with 15 bases sitting between them. The CDR3 contains 14 residues. The germline V gene encodes CDR1 MDHEN and CDR2 SYDVKM. The CDR3: CASRSEGTLYGYTF. The CDR3 DNA reads as TGTGCCAGCAGGTCCGAGGGCACACTCTATGGCTACACCTTC.

This chain joins TRBV27 and TRBJ2-7; D perhaps matches TRBD2 (6 bases). The CDR3 runs 14 residues. V shed 5 bases and J shed 3 bases, with 14 bases lying between them. The germline V gene encodes CDR1 MNHEY and CDR2 SMNVEV (reference sequence). Here the CDR3 DNA reads TGTGCCAGCAGTCTCGGGGCGGGGATCTACGAGCAGTACTTC. This gives the protein CASSLGAGIYEQYF.

CDR3: CASKGVAGLAKNIQYF. CDR3 nucleotide sequence: TGTGCCAGTAAGGGGGTAGCGGGACTAGCCAAAAACATTCAGTACTTC. The rearrangement links TRBV19 to TRBJ2-4, with 8 bases aligning to TRBD2. Losses at the gene ends were 7 bases for V and 0 bases for J; bases not matched to a gene: 8. Germline CDR1 LNHDA, CDR2 SQIVND (reference sequence). The CDR3 is made up of 16 amino acids.

The chain employs TRBV21-1 and TRBJ2-7; TRBD2 reflects the table's D call only, with no check against the DNA. TRBV21-1 has pseudogene status. This CDR3 is 15 amino acids long. In DNA form, the CDR3 reads TGTGCCAGCAGCAAACCCCCTAGCGGGAGCTACGAGCAGTACTTC. Protein product: CASSKPPSGSYEQYF.

J is TRBJ1-1 and V is TRBV5-1, with D uncertain. With 1 base removed from V and 4 bases from J, the gap between germline ends came to 11 bases. This CDR3 contains 14 residues. Germline CDR1 reads SGHRS; CDR2 reads YFSETQ. The DNA for the CDR3 is TGCGCCAGCAGCTTGTCGGGGTCGGGCACTGAAGCTTTCTTT. Encoded protein: CASSLSGSGTEAFF.

The chain couples TRBV14 to TRBJ2-3; D is perhaps TRBD2 (6 bases). Germline V gene sequence: CDR1 SGHDN, CDR2 FVKESK. This CDR3 contains 16 residues. V gave up 2 bases and J gave up 1 base, with 13 bases separating them. The CDR3 loop reads CASSQNPGLRTDTQYF. The DNA of the CDR3 is TGTGCCAGCAGCCAAAACCCGGGACTCCGCACAGATACGCAGTATTTT.

DNA of the CDR3: TGTGCCAGCAGCGTAGACTCTGCCCTACGGGGCTACGAGCAGTACTTC. Residues: CASSVDSALRGYEQYF. V gene TRBV9 combines with J gene TRBJ2-7, with D possibly being TRBD2 (5 bases). The CDR3 length is 16 residues. V was clipped by 0 bases and J by 3 bases, with 16 bases between them. Germline lookup yields CDR1 SGDLS and CDR2 YYNGEE.

This chain joins TRBV6-5 and TRBJ2-3; 8 nucleotides line up with TRBD2. The germline CDR1 and CDR2 sequences are MNHEY and SVGAGI. V lost 2 bases, J lost 0 bases, and 1 base stayed unmatched. CDR3 length equals 15 residues. The CDR3 DNA reads TGTGCCAGCAGTTACCGGGGGGGGAGCACAGATACGCAGTATTTT. Protein sequence: CASSYRGGSTDTQYF.

In its sample, this clone was seen once. V gene TRBV15 combines with J gene TRBJ2-7, with D maybe TRBD1 (6 bases). The V gene lost 8 bases and the J gene lost 3 bases, with 11 bases spanning the gap. CDR1 is LNHNV, CDR2 YYDKDF, per germline (reference sequence). This CDR3 spans 12 amino acids. The CDR3 coding sequence is TGTGCCACCTCGACAGGATACTACGAGCAGTACTTC. Protein product: CATSTGYYEQYF.

This clone showed up just a few times. The chain combines TRBV19 with TRBJ2-1; D might be TRBD1 (6 bases). The length of the CDR3 is 13 residues. From germline, CDR1 is LNHDA and CDR2 SQIVND (reference sequence). The V and J ends lost 6 bases and 12 bases respectively, with 18 bases between them. CDR3 amino acids: CASSPQGLGSQFF. The CDR3 DNA reads as TGTGCCAGTAGCCCACAGGGTTTAGGATCGCAGTTCTTC.